A single sample is the source of the 27 T cell receptor beta chains below, sequenced in a study of cytomegalovirus exposure and HLA in healthy donors. PCR used 60 Vbeta primers and 13 Jbeta primers. Measured with immunoSEQ multiplex PCR; TCRdb has only the in-frame clones, and not every one. Seen here are fewer than 200,000 clones, around 80% observed once, and the top ten hold around 1.6%. Sequenced material: PBMCs. These receptors were obtained from a man aged 35 to 55 in good health and CMV-seropositive.

The chain is built from TRBV10-3 and TRBJ1-1; D is uncertain. CDR1 and CDR2 (germline): ENHRY, SYGVKD. V lost 10 bases to trimming and J lost 7 bases, with 25 bases between them. The CDR3 totals 15 residues. CDR3 amino acids: CATNYPASGAREAFF. The CDR3 DNA reads as TGTGCCACGAATTACCCCGCAAGCGGCGCCCGTGAAGCTTTCTTT.

The rearrangement joins TRBV7-2 to TRBJ2-7, with no clear D. Deletions cut 1 base from V and 6 bases from J, with 16 bases between. CDR1 and CDR2 from the germline V gene are SGHTA and FQGNSA. The CDR3 covers 15 residues. The CDR3: CASSLGPVGGLEQYF. The DNA for the CDR3 is TGTGCCAGCAGCTTAGGGCCGGTTGGTGGGCTCGAGCAGTACTTC.

The chain employs TRBV18 and TRBJ1-3; 9 bases map to TRBD1. J was trimmed by 1 base and V by 3 bases; bases with no gene match: 4. The germline V gene has CDR1 KGHSH and CDR2 LQKENI. The CDR3 has 16 amino acids. CDR3 sequence (DNA): TGTGCCAGCTCACCTACTGGGACAGGGTCTGGAAACACCATATATTTT. Translating it yields CASSPTGTGSGNTIYF.

The CDR3 nucleotides are TGTGCCACCAGCAGAGATCGGACTAGCGGGAGGGGCTCCTACAATGAGCAGTTCTTC. The encoded protein is CATSRDRTSGRGSYNEQFF. The rearrangement links TRBV15 to TRBJ2-1, with TRBD2 identical over 15 bases. Germline CDR1 is LNHNV and CDR2 is YYDKDF (reference sequence). The V gene end was trimmed by 0 bases and the J gene end by 0 bases; junction bases not matched to a gene: 3. The CDR3 spans 19 residues.

This chain joins TRBV11-2 and TRBJ1-3, with D unresolved. Germline V gives CDR1 SGHAT, CDR2 FQNNGV. V was clipped by 3 bases and J by 4 bases, with 10 bases between them. There are 14 residues in the CDR3. CDR3 coding DNA: TGTGCCAGCAGCTTGGGGAGTACAGGAAACACCATATATTTT. Translated: CASSLGSTGNTIYF.

This chain joins TRBV27 and TRBJ2-7; TRBD1 matches at 8 bases. The CDR3 covers 13 residues. CDR1 is MNHEY and CDR2 is SMNVEV in the germline V gene (reference sequence). The V and J ends lost 3 bases and 4 bases, in that order; junction bases with no gene match: 2. For the CDR3, the DNA is TGTGCCAGCAGTTTGGACAGGGAGTACGAGCAGTACTTC. Protein product: CASSLDREYEQYF.

Remarks on this clone: One junction end disagrees with the germline gene, perhaps due to a read error. The chain couples TRBV30 to TRBJ2-6; TRBD1 might be the D (5 bases). There are 13 residues in the CDR3. CDR1 and CDR2 (germline): GTSNPN, SVGIG (reference sequence). CDR3 bases: TGTGCCTGCACAGGCTCTGGGGCCAACGGCCTGACTTTC. This encodes CACTGSGANGLTF.

The rearrangement links TRBV30 to TRBJ1-2, with D perhaps matching TRBD1 (6 bases). V lost 0 bases to trimming and J lost 4 bases, with 18 bases between them. Germline CDR1 is GTSNPN and CDR2 is SVGIG (reference sequence). CDR3 length: 16 amino acids. In DNA, the CDR3 is TGTGCCTGGAGTGTTACGGGGGGCGCTTTTCTCTATGGCTACACCTTC. Its protein product is CAWSVTGGAFLYGYTF. The whole variable domain, remainder taken from reference TRBV30 and TRBJ1-2, is SQTIHQWPATLVQPVGSPLSLECTVEGTSNPNLYWYRQAAGRGLQLLFYSVGIGQISSEVPQNLSASRPQDRQFILSSKKLLLSDSGFYLCAWSVTGGAFLYGYTFGSGTRLTVV.

The chain joins TRBV7-3 to TRBJ2-7; D is possibly TRBD2 (6 bases). Trimming took 4 bases from V and 0 from J, leaving 10 bases between them. Germline V gene lookup returns CDR1 SGHTA and CDR2 FQGTGA. The CDR3 consists of 14 residues. The CDR3 DNA sequence: TGTGCCAGCAGCTATGGAGGGAGCTCCTACGAGCAGTACTTC. Amino acid sequence: CASSYGGSSYEQYF.

This sequence joins TRBV28 and TRBJ2-3; 7 positions agree with TRBD2. Germline values: CDR1 MDHEN, CDR2 SYDVKM. Trimming took 8 bases from V and 0 from J; bases not matched to a gene: 5. The CDR3 loop spans 14 amino acids. Here the CDR3 DNA reads TGTGCCAGCCTCGTGGGAGGGAGCACAGATACGCAGTATTTT. It codes for CASLVGGSTDTQYF.

CDR3 in amino acids: CASSGQRYGYTF. The CDR3 nucleotides are TGTGCCAGCTCGGGACAGAGGTATGGCTACACCTTC. The rearrangement uses TRBV2 and TRBJ1-2, with 7 bases fitting TRBD1. Germline assignment: CDR1 SNHLY and CDR2 FYNNEI. Germline trimming cut 8 bases from V and 5 bases from J; bases unmatched to any gene: 5. This CDR3 contains 12 residues.

CDR3 sequence reads: CASSQPGLAGGGVETQYF. Written as DNA, the CDR3 is TGTGCCAGCAGCCAGCCGGGACTAGCGGGAGGAGGGGTGGAGACCCAGTACTTC. The rearrangement joins TRBV5-4 to TRBJ2-5, with 15 bases identical to TRBD2. This CDR3 has 18 amino acids. The V gene end was trimmed by 4 bases and the J gene end by 5 bases; junction bases not matched to a gene: 12. CDR1 and CDR2 (germline): SGHNT, YYREEE (reference sequence). The whole variable domain, filled in from reference TRBV5-4 and TRBJ2-5, reads ETGVTQSPTHLIKTRGQQVTLRCSSQSGHNTVSWYQQALGQGPQFIFQYYREEENGRGNFPPRFSGLQFPNYSSELNVNALELDDSALYLCASSQPGLAGGGVETQYFGPGTRLLVL.

CDR3 bases: TGTGCCAGCAGAGATGACAGGGCGGGCTATGGCTACACCTTC. It translates to CASRDDRAGYGYTF. The chain combines TRBV6-6 with TRBJ1-2, with 7 bases aligning to TRBD1. Germline CDR1 MNHNY, CDR2 SVGAGI (reference sequence). This CDR3 has 14 residues. Trimming cost V 6 bases and J 4 bases; bases outside gene matches: 8.

The gene calls are TRBV7-2 and TRBJ2-1; 7 bases fit TRBD2. Losses at the gene ends were 0 bases for V and 6 bases for J; bases not matched to a gene: 8. CDR1 is SGHTA and CDR2 is FQGNSA in the germline V gene. This CDR3 region has 16 residues. The CDR3 reads CASSLAGGSVINEQFF. The CDR3 DNA is TGTGCCAGCAGCTTAGCGGGCGGGAGTGTAATCAATGAGCAGTTCTTC.

This chain connects TRBV6-5 to TRBJ2-3; D is possibly TRBD2 (6 bases). Trimming cost V 2 bases and J 4 bases, with 13 bases left between them. The germline CDR1 and CDR2 sequences are MNHEY and SVGAGI. There are 15 residues in the CDR3. DNA of the CDR3: TGTGCCAGCAGTTACCGCGGGACTTTGTCAGATACGCAGTATTTT. It specifies CASSYRGTLSDTQYF.

This clone was recorded only once. The rearrangement links TRBV7-9 to TRBJ1-5; weak D call: TRBD1 (5 bases). The germline V and J ends were trimmed by 0 bases and 4 bases, with 10 bases remaining between them. The germline CDR1 and CDR2 sequences are SEHNR and FQNEAQ (reference sequence). The CDR3 loop spans 15 amino acids. Here the CDR3 DNA reads TGTGCCAGCAGCTTAGCGGCAGGGCCTAATCAGCCCCAGCATTTT. Translating it yields CASSLAAGPNQPQHF.

This rearrangement joins TRBV4-1 to TRBJ2-2; 10 bases align to TRBD2. Per germline, CDR1 MGHRA and CDR2 YSYEKL. The CDR3 has 17 amino acids. After removal of 3 bases from V and 2 bases from J, the junction contained 6 bases not matched to a gene. In nucleotides, the CDR3 is TGCGCCAGCAGCCACCGGACTAGCGGTACTAACACCGGGGAGCTGTTTTTT. Protein product: CASSHRTSGTNTGELFF.

V and J are TRBV30 and TRBJ1-5; maybe TRBD1 (6 bases). V was clipped by 1 base and J by 2 bases, with 12 bases between them. Germline V gene sequence: CDR1 GTSNPN, CDR2 SVGIG (reference sequence). CDR3 length equals 15 residues. The CDR3 here is CAWSAGHSGNQPQHF. CDR3 nucleotide sequence: TGTGCCTGGAGTGCGGGACATTCGGGCAATCAGCCCCAGCATTTT.

The chain employs TRBV11-1 and TRBJ1-3; no definite D call. Germline loops: CDR1 SGHAT, CDR2 FQDESV (reference sequence). The CDR3 sequence is 13 residues long. Trimming cost V 4 bases and J 3 bases, with 7 bases left between them. The CDR3 coding sequence is TGTGCCAGCAGCTCTACCTATGGAAACACCATATATTTT. This codes for CASSSTYGNTIYF.

V is TRBV28 and J is TRBJ2-7, with D tentatively TRBD1 (5 bases). Germline loops: CDR1 MDHEN, CDR2 SYDVKM. Trimming removed 6 bases at V and 1 base at J, with 13 bases between. This CDR3 is built from 14 residues. CDR3 coding DNA: TGTGCCAGCAGGCAGGGCAGGCCTTCCTACGAGCAGTACTTC. Translating it yields CASRQGRPSYEQYF.

On this clone: This specimen includes other DNA sequences encoding the same CDR3. The CDR3 nucleotides are TGTGCCACCAGCCGGGCAACTAATGAAAAACTGTTTTTT. This encodes CATSRATNEKLFF. The chain joins TRBV15 to TRBJ1-4; unclear D gene. Trimming left V 5 bases short and J 0 bases short, with 4 bases between. This CDR3 is 13 amino acids long. CDR1 is LNHNV, CDR2 YYDKDF, per germline (reference sequence).

The V and J genes are TRBV29-1 and TRBJ2-2, with D tentatively TRBD2 (5 bases). Deletions cut 4 bases from V and 6 bases from J, with 15 bases between. CDR1 and CDR2 (germline): SQVTM, ANQGSEA. CDR3 size: 14 residues. The CDR3 here is CSVGNIEGPGELFF. In nucleotides, the CDR3 is TGCAGCGTTGGTAATATAGAGGGTCCCGGGGAGCTGTTTTTT.

The J gene is TRBJ2-5, the V gene TRBV7-8; D is possibly TRBD1 (6 bases). V was shortened by 4 bases and J by 5 bases, with 23 bases between the two germline ends. The CDR3 has 17 residues. CDR1 is SGHVS, CDR2 FQNEAQ, per germline. The CDR3 reads CASSYERRGEYRETQYF. The CDR3 DNA sequence: TGTGCCAGCAGCTACGAACGCAGGGGCGAGTACAGGGAGACCCAGTACTTC.

This clone was observed a handful of times. This chain links TRBV5-1 with TRBJ1-1; 7 bases line up with TRBD1. Germline V gene sequence: CDR1 SGHRS, CDR2 YFSETQ. This CDR3 region has 16 residues. The V segment lost 4 bases and the J segment 6 bases; nucleotides outside the gene matches: 15. CDR3 sequence: CASSTEEGAALSEAFF. The CDR3 DNA sequence: TGCGCCAGCAGCACCGAGGAGGGGGCCGCTCTCTCTGAAGCTTTCTTT.

This clone came up a few times. The chain combines TRBV6-5 with TRBJ1-4; possibly TRBD1 for D (6 bases). Germline-derived CDR1 and CDR2 are MNHEY and SVGAGI. The CDR3 contains 13 residues. The V gene lost 2 bases and the J gene lost 10 bases, with 11 bases spanning the gap. The CDR3 bases are TGTGCCAGCAGTTACCAGGGGAAGGGAAAACTGTTTTTT. The encoded protein is CASSYQGKGKLFF.

Details on this clone: Other nucleotide sequences from this sample produce the same CDR3. The chain links TRBV7-9 to TRBJ2-7; 10 nucleotides agree with TRBD1. The CDR3 is 15 residues long. V was pared by 5 bases and J by 2 bases, with 6 bases of the junction left unmatched. Germline CDR1 reads SEHNR; CDR2 reads FQNEAQ (reference sequence). Written as DNA, the CDR3 is TGTGCCAGCAGCAGCCGGGACAGGGGTGCCTACGAGCAGTACTTC. This sequence encodes CASSSRDRGAYEQYF.

This clone was detected once. The J gene is TRBJ1-2, the V gene TRBV25-1; 8 nucleotides agree with TRBD1. The CDR3 extends over 13 amino acids. Trimming removed 2 bases from V and 6 bases from J; junction bases left unmatched: 2. Germline V CDR1 and CDR2: MGHDK, SYGVNS. This CDR3 is CASSERTGNGYTF. The CDR3 nucleotides read TGTGCCAGCAGTGAAAGGACAGGGAATGGCTACACCTTC.